The following is a TCR beta chain sequence with its context. Seattle patients were enrolled while actively infected and followed longitudinally. Germline-derived CDR1 and CDR2 are KGHSH and LQKENI. J lost 2 bases, V lost 5 bases, and 10 bases had no gene match. The CDR3 covers 17 residues. In the original processing: Scientists estimated how many nucleated cells there were by amplifying reference gene primers. The repertoire was sequenced with immunoSEQ multiplex PCR; TCRdb's copy has only in-frame clones and lacks some. That table gives V, J and clone size, and the DNA gave D and trimming. In the table there are 150,000 to 250,000 clones, about 85% of which are singletons. This record comes from a study of blood T cell repertoires in COVID-19. Across the whole study: Whether acute or convalescent, the COVID-19 samples came from the United States, Italy and Spain. PBMCs, B-cell-depleted T cells, or T cells provided the cDNA or gDNA that made up the material.

The rearrangement uses TRBV18 and TRBJ2-3, with TRBD2 matching 10 bases. The material sequenced was peripheral blood. The sequence was obtained from a middle-aged woman with COVID-19, enrolled during active disease. CDR3 protein: CASSRSERGGPTDTQYF. In DNA form, the CDR3 reads TGTGCCAGCTCAAGGAGCGAGCGGGGGGGCCCCACAGATACGCAGTATTTT. Using reference TRBV18 and TRBJ2-3 for the parts outside the CDR3, the full variable domain is NAGVMQNPRHLVRRRGQEARLRCSPMKGHSHVYWYRQLPEEGLKFMVYLQKENIIDESGMPKERFSAEFPKEGPSILRIQQVVRGDSAAYFCASSRSERGGPTDTQYFGPGTRLTVL.